The subject of this entry is one TCR beta chain. What it binds is unknown. The sample originates from a study of shared clonotypes between healthy human individuals. Study-wide results and caveats: Only a few donors were included, so the genetic and exposure-history diversity represented was limited.

The protocol was immunoSEQ multiplex PCR, while the TCRdb copy is restricted to in-frame clones and leaves out a portion. The table lists 2 million to 2.5 million clones, roughly 93% of them singletons. This CDR3 is built from 15 residues. The trim removed 5 bases at V and 6 bases at J, leaving 5 bases unmatched. Germline lookup yields CDR1 WNHNN and CDR2 SYGVQD (reference sequence). This receptor was identified in a man aged 18 to 30 in good health. Some clones in this sample may be carry-over from other donors' samples. This chain joins TRBV10-1 and TRBJ2-3, with 13 bases fitting TRBD2. Sequencing was carried out using naive CD4+ T cells from PBMCs. The subset denotes: CD45RA+ positively selected. The chain's CDR3 is CASSWTSGSYDTQYF. The CDR3 DNA sequence: TGCGCCAGCAGTTGGACTAGCGGGAGTTACGATACGCAGTATTTT.